Below are 30 T cell receptor beta chains sequenced from a single sample in a study of T cell changes during pregnancy in multiple sclerosis. Repertoires were generated with immunoSEQ multiplex PCR, while TCRdb's copy carries only in-frame clones and drops some. The profile shows about 120,000 clones, approximately 95% of them singletons. Sequenced material: peripheral blood, taken before pregnancy. The receptors shown here come from a female donor with multiple sclerosis, enrolled in a pregnancy study.

In DNA form, the CDR3 reads TGTGCCAGCAGCGTAGGGTTAGCGGGGGGCAAAGATACGCAGTATTTT. As protein: CASSVGLAGGKDTQYF. The V gene is TRBV9, the J gene TRBJ2-3; 10 bases agree with TRBD2. V dropped 0 bases and J dropped 5; count of bases not matched to a gene: 6. The germline V gene encodes CDR1 SGDLS and CDR2 YYNGEE. CDR3 length: 16 amino acids.

V is TRBV19 and J is TRBJ2-1; 14 positions agree with TRBD2. Germline CDR1 is LNHDA and CDR2 is SQIVND (reference sequence). CDR3 length: 15 residues. V lost 6 bases to trimming and J lost 8 bases; unmatched junction nucleotides: 6. CDR3 sequence: CASRQGLAGVDEQFF. CDR3 nucleotides: TGTGCCAGTAGGCAGGGACTAGCGGGAGTGGATGAGCAGTTCTTC.

To note about this clone: Sequence at one end of the junction differs from germline and may be a read error. Other DNA sequences of this sample code for an identical CDR3. The V call is TRBV4-2, the J call TRBJ1-1; 7 bases are shared with TRBD1. Germline V gives CDR1 LGHNA, CDR2 YNFKEQ. The CDR3 extends over 16 amino acids. The chain's CDR3 is CASSQPGQPIGAEAFF. CDR3 nucleotide sequence: TGTGCCAGCAGCCAGCCGGGACAGCCGATTGGGGCTGAAGCCTTCTTT.

CDR3 coding DNA: TGTGCCAGTTCCCCGACAAGGGGTGGACAGCCCCAGCATTTT. Protein product: CASSPTRGGQPQHF. This chain links TRBV19 with TRBJ1-5; the D gene is possibly TRBD1 (5 bases). Germline V CDR1 and CDR2: LNHDA, SQIVND (reference sequence). CDR3 length: 14 residues. Between the trimmed V and J ends, which lost 8 bases and 7 bases, there was a span of 18 bases.

The V gene is TRBV5-5, the J gene TRBJ1-1; D perhaps matches TRBD1 (5 bases). Germline V lookup: CDR1 SGHKS, CDR2 YYEKEE (reference sequence). The CDR3 sequence is 13 residues long. V was shortened by 4 bases and J by 3 bases, with 10 bases between the two germline ends. CDR3 bases: TGTGCCAGCAGCCGGGGGGGGGACACTGAAGCTTTCTTT. This translates into CASSRGGDTEAFF.

The gene calls are TRBV30 and TRBJ1-5; 11 bases fit TRBD1. From germline, CDR1 is GTSNPN and CDR2 SVGIG (reference sequence). This CDR3 comprises 16 residues. Trimming removed 3 bases from V and 7 bases from J; junction bases left unmatched: 11. The CDR3 sequence is CAWRLPGTGGRQPQHF. CDR3 nucleotide sequence: TGTGCCTGGAGGCTTCCCGGGACAGGGGGACGACAGCCCCAGCATTTT.

The chain is built from TRBV7-3 and TRBJ2-2; 7 positions match TRBD2. CDR1 and CDR2 (germline): SGHTA, FQGTGA. V gave up 4 bases and J gave up 5 bases; unmatched junction bases: 16. The CDR3 contains 18 residues. This chain's CDR3 is CASSSSFLAAHGTGELFF. The CDR3 DNA follows: TGTGCCAGCAGCTCCTCCTTTCTAGCGGCTCACGGTACCGGGGAGCTGTTTTTT.

This sequence joins TRBV7-8 and TRBJ2-1; tentatively, D is TRBD1 (6 bases). The CDR3 length is 16 residues. The germline V and J ends were trimmed by 8 bases and 0 bases, with 17 bases remaining between them. Germline assignment: CDR1 SGHVS and CDR2 FQNEAQ. The CDR3 protein is CASRPHQGSSYNEQFF. The CDR3 DNA reads TGTGCCAGCCGGCCTCATCAGGGGAGCTCCTACAATGAGCAGTTCTTC.

The chain links TRBV5-6 to TRBJ1-4, with 7 bases lining up with TRBD1. The CDR3 is made up of 14 amino acids. V lost 3 bases to trimming and J lost 4 bases; unmatched junction nucleotides: 3. Germline CDR1 and CDR2: SGHDT and YYEEEE. CDR3 sequence reads: CASSSGGLNEKLFF. In DNA form, the CDR3 reads TGTGCCAGCAGCTCAGGGGGTCTTAATGAAAAACTGTTTTTT.

The V and J genes are TRBV6-5 and TRBJ1-2; 10 bases line up with TRBD1. Germline V gives CDR1 MNHEY, CDR2 SVGAGI. Trimming took 5 bases from V and 6 from J; bases not matched to a gene: 6. The CDR3 has 14 amino acids. The CDR3 sequence is CASSPRQGANGYTF. CDR3 coding DNA: TGTGCCAGCAGTCCGCGACAGGGGGCAAATGGCTACACCTTC.

This chain links TRBV27 with TRBJ1-1; TRBD1 matches 8 bases. The CDR3 is 12 residues long. The J segment lost 14 bases and the V segment lost 6 bases, leaving 11 bases of the junction unmatched. Germline loops: CDR1 MNHEY, CDR2 SMNVEV (reference sequence). CDR3 amino acids: CASRPRGPPAFF. The CDR3 region has the DNA TGTGCCAGCAGACCCAGGGGGCCACCTGCCTTCTTT.

This chain links TRBV10-1 with TRBJ2-7, with D possibly TRBD2 on 5 matching bases. CDR3 length equals 15 residues. V was shortened by 3 bases and J by 0 bases, with 12 bases between the two germline ends. Germline CDR1 WNHNN, CDR2 SYGVQD (reference sequence). DNA for the CDR3: TGCGCCAGCAGTGAATCGGGAACAGCCTCCTACGAGCAGTACTTC. This codes for CASSESGTASYEQYF.

The chain's CDR3 is CASSLVPRNYGYTF. The CDR3 bases are TGTGCCAGCAGCTTAGTCCCGCGGAACTATGGCTACACCTTC. The rearrangement uses TRBV5-6 and TRBJ1-2; the D is unclear. This CDR3 is 14 amino acids long. Trimming shortened V by 2 bases and J by 2 bases, and 10 bases separated the two germline ends. Germline values: CDR1 SGHDT, CDR2 YYEEEE. Full variable domain (outside the CDR3, taken from reference TRBV5-6 and TRBJ1-2): DAGVTQSPTHLIKTRGQQVTLRCSPKSGHDTVSWYQQALGQGPQFIFQYYEEEERQRGNFPDRFSGHQFPNYSSELNVNALLLGDSALYLCASSLVPRNYGYTFGSGTRLTVV.

The table lists this clone with a count of one. The chain combines TRBV9 with TRBJ1-1; D call uncertain. V lost 0 bases and J 1 base, leaving 7 bases between the germline ends. Germline CDR1 is SGDLS and CDR2 is YYNGEE. The CDR3 length is 14 residues. Here the CDR3 reads CASSVDNANTEAFF. DNA of the CDR3: TGTGCCAGCAGCGTAGACAACGCGAACACTGAAGCTTTCTTT.

This clone occurred once. The gene calls are TRBV9 and TRBJ2-7, with 11 bases lining up with TRBD2. The CDR3 loop spans 16 amino acids. The ends lost 4 bases at V and 5 bases at J; junction bases unmatched: 11. The germline V gene has CDR1 SGDLS and CDR2 YYNGEE. This chain's CDR3 is CASSLSIAGGPNEQYF. CDR3 in DNA: TGTGCCAGCAGCCTATCCATAGCGGGAGGGCCTAACGAGCAGTACTTC. The full variable domain, with the rest looked up from reference TRBV9 and TRBJ2-7, is DSGVTQTPKHLITATGQRVTLRCSPRSGDLSVYWYQQSLDQGLQFLIQYYNGEERAKGNILERFSAQQFPDLHSELNLSSLELGDSALYFCASSLSIAGGPNEQYFGPGTRLTVT.

The chain has TRBV5-6 and TRBJ2-5; 10 bases match TRBD1. J gave up 5 bases and V 2 bases, and 3 bases lay outside the gene matches. The CDR3 runs to 14 residues. Germline V lookup: CDR1 SGHDT, CDR2 YYEEEE. The CDR3 DNA follows: TGTGCCAGCAGCTTTGACAGGGGGCGGGAGACCCAGTACTTC. Translating it yields CASSFDRGRETQYF.

The sample holds a few counts of this clone. The rearrangement links TRBV4-1 to TRBJ1-1; no clear D. V dropped 4 bases and J dropped 11 bases, with 20 bases sitting between them. Germline V CDR1 and CDR2: MGHRA, YSYEKL. This CDR3 is built from 14 residues. CDR3 sequence: CASSPLLREGTAFF. The CDR3 DNA reads as TGCGCCAGCAGCCCTCTCCTAAGAGAGGGAACGGCTTTCTTT.

As DNA, the CDR3 is TGTGCCAGCAGCAAGGACAGGATCAGCAATCAGCCCCAGCATTTT. Translation gives CASSKDRISNQPQHF. This chain joins TRBV27 and TRBJ1-5; 7 nucleotides match TRBD1. This CDR3 is built from 15 residues. Trimming took 6 bases from V and 1 from J; bases not matched to a gene: 6. The germline gives CDR1 MNHEY, CDR2 SMNVEV (reference sequence).

The chain recombines TRBV6-5 with TRBJ1-1, with TRBD1 matching 7 bases. Germline loops: CDR1 MNHEY, CDR2 SVGAGI. V shed 6 bases, J shed 5 bases, and the junction held 9 bases outside the gene matches. The CDR3 is made up of 14 amino acids. As DNA, the CDR3 is TGTGCCAGCAGCTTGACAGGGTTTAGGACTGAAGCTTTCTTT. Its translation is CASSLTGFRTEAFF.

The rearrangement joins TRBV10-3 to TRBJ2-2, with TRBD2 identical over 15 bases. Germline V gene lookup returns CDR1 ENHRY and CDR2 SYGVKD. V lost 3 bases and J lost 5; bases outside the gene matches: 10. The CDR3 has 19 amino acids. The CDR3 reads CAISEYSGTSGGKTGELFF. The CDR3 DNA reads as TGTGCCATCAGTGAATACTCCGGGACTAGCGGGGGGAAAACCGGGGAGCTGTTTTTT.

The chain has TRBV6-5 and TRBJ1-5; TRBD1 might be the D (6 bases). This CDR3 comprises 13 residues. V lost 6 bases and J lost 7, with 13 bases in between. Looked up from germline, CDR1 is MNHEY and CDR2 is SVGAGI. The CDR3 sequence: CASSTTGSQPQHF. In nucleotides, the CDR3 is TGTGCCAGCAGCACTACAGGGTCCCAGCCCCAGCATTTT.

The chain has TRBV7-3 and TRBJ2-3; the D gene is possibly TRBD2 (5 bases). Trimming removed 2 bases at V and 4 bases at J, with 10 bases between. This CDR3 is built from 14 residues. The V gene's germline CDR1 is SGHTA and CDR2 FQGTGA. CDR3 bases: TGTGCCAGCAGCTTACCTCGGGAATCAGATACGCAGTATTTT. It yields the protein CASSLPRESDTQYF.

The chain couples TRBV29-1 to TRBJ1-1; 7 bases are shared with TRBD1. The length of the CDR3 is 14 residues. Germline CDR1 is SQVTM and CDR2 is ANQGSEA. The V gene end was trimmed by 7 bases and the J gene end by 5 bases; junction bases not matched to a gene: 13. The CDR3 bases are TGCAGCGGGACCCCTGACAGGGTGAGGACTGAAGCTTTCTTT. Translated: CSGTPDRVRTEAFF.

The rearrangement uses TRBV27 and TRBJ2-1; TRBD2 matches at 9 bases. Trimming cost V 3 bases and J 7 bases; bases outside gene matches: 4. Germline V gene lookup returns CDR1 MNHEY and CDR2 SMNVEV (reference sequence). The CDR3 has 14 residues. CDR3 protein: CASSFGGGANEQFF. The CDR3 nucleotides read TGTGCCAGCAGTTTCGGCGGGGGGGCAAATGAGCAGTTCTTC.

The chain carries TRBV9 and TRBJ2-3; perhaps TRBD2 as D (6 bases). From germline, CDR1 is SGDLS and CDR2 YYNGEE. This CDR3 has 16 residues. The V gene lost 7 bases and the J gene lost 1 base, with 19 bases spanning the gap. The CDR3 nucleotides read TGTGCCAGCGTCGACCCCCCCTGGGGGGGCACAGATACGCAGTATTTT. This encodes CASVDPPWGGTDTQYF.

In this sample, this clone turned up once. Here the CDR3 reads CASSLAAGYRNAPTLNPYEQYF. CDR3 sequence (DNA): TGCGCCAGCAGCTTGGCCGCGGGTTATAGGAATGCCCCAACCTTGAATCCCTACGAGCAGTACTTC. This chain connects TRBV5-1 to TRBJ2-7; TRBD2 is a possible D gene (5 bases). The CDR3 contains 22 residues. Trimming took off 0 bases at V and 2 bases at J, with 33 bases between the two ends. Germline CDR1 reads SGHRS; CDR2 reads YFSETQ.

The V call is TRBV4-1, the J call TRBJ2-1, with TRBD2 matching 7 bases. CDR3 length: 15 amino acids. J gave up 1 base and V 5 bases, and 5 bases lay outside the gene matches. Germline V gene lookup returns CDR1 MGHRA and CDR2 YSYEKL. As DNA, the CDR3 is TGCGCCAGCAGCGGGGGAGGGAGGTCCTACAATGAGCAGTTCTTC. Its translation is CASSGGGRSYNEQFF.

J is TRBJ2-6 and V is TRBV11-2, with TRBD1 matching over 11 bases. Trimming cost V 5 bases and J 1 base; bases outside gene matches: 10. The CDR3 sequence is 19 residues long. CDR1 SGHAT and CDR2 FQNNGV come from the germline V gene. The CDR3 nucleotides are TGTGCCAGCAGCATCCGGACAGGGGGCCCGTGGTCTGGGGCCAACGTCCTGACTTTC. It translates to CASSIRTGGPWSGANVLTF.

This sequence joins TRBV6-6 and TRBJ1-2; TRBD1 is a possible D gene (5 bases). Trimming cost V 6 bases and J 9 bases, with 17 bases left between them. Per germline, CDR1 MNHNY and CDR2 SVGAGI (reference sequence). The CDR3 is made up of 13 amino acids. DNA of the CDR3: TGTGCCAGCAGACCGGACACTGTTAACCGCTACACCTTC. It is translated as CASRPDTVNRYTF.

The V and J genes are TRBV7-6 and TRBJ2-3; TRBD2 aligns across 7 bases. Germline V CDR1 and CDR2: SGHVS, FNYEAQ. The CDR3 totals 13 residues. With V trimmed by 5 bases and J by 8 bases, 7 bases remained unmatched. CDR3 nucleotides: TGTGCCAGCAGCCAGACATCGGGGGGTACGCAGTATTTT. It translates to CASSQTSGGTQYF.